These 29 T cell receptor beta chains were all obtained from the same sample, sequenced in a study of cytomegalovirus exposure and HLA in healthy donors. The PCR employed 60 Vbeta primers together with 13 Jbeta primers. Produced via immunoSEQ multiplex PCR; TCRdb's table is partial and in-frame only. The sample carries about 100,000 clones, about 80% recorded once. The material sequenced was PBMCs. The source of these receptors is a woman in her late teens or twenties in good health and CMV-seropositive.

This chain connects TRBV7-6 to TRBJ1-2, with 8 bases fitting TRBD1. The V and J ends lost 3 bases and 3 bases, in that order; junction bases with no gene match: 0. From germline, CDR1 is SGHVS and CDR2 FNYEAQ. The CDR3 loop spans 13 amino acids. The CDR3 protein is CASSLTGDYGYTF. The CDR3 DNA sequence: TGTGCCAGCAGCTTGACAGGGGACTATGGCTACACCTTC.

The V and J genes are TRBV25-1 and TRBJ1-2, with D hard to call. Trimming pared 2 bases from V and 2 bases from J, leaving 6 bases between. There are 13 residues in the CDR3. CDR1 and CDR2 from the germline V gene are MGHDK and SYGVNS. CDR3 protein: CASSEAENYGYTF. CDR3 bases: TGTGCCAGCAGTGAAGCTGAGAACTATGGCTACACCTTC.

The chain employs TRBV30 and TRBJ2-1, with 10 bases lining up with TRBD2. The CDR3 is 15 residues long. V trimming: 4 bases; J trimming: 8 bases; junction bases outside the gene matches: 11. Germline V gives CDR1 GTSNPN, CDR2 SVGIG (reference sequence). CDR3 residues: CAWTESSGRWYEQFF. The CDR3 nucleotides are TGTGCCTGGACCGAAAGTAGCGGGAGGTGGTATGAGCAGTTCTTC.

The chain carries TRBV5-1 and TRBJ2-1; 9 bases match TRBD2. V trimming: 0 bases; J trimming: 8 bases; junction bases outside the gene matches: 6. Germline V gene data show CDR1 as SGHRS and CDR2 as YFSETQ. The CDR3 runs to 15 residues. CDR3: CASSLVLAGPYEQFF. CDR3 DNA sequence: TGCGCCAGCAGCTTGGTTCTAGCGGGGCCTTATGAGCAGTTCTTC.

The gene calls are TRBV28 and TRBJ2-7; 9 positions match TRBD1. The V gene's germline CDR1 is MDHEN and CDR2 SYDVKM. J was trimmed by 3 bases and V by 5 bases; bases with no gene match: 8. The CDR3 totals 15 residues. The CDR3 here is CASSPSTGGGYEQYF. The CDR3 coding sequence is TGTGCCAGCAGTCCCTCGACAGGGGGTGGCTACGAGCAGTACTTC. Full variable domain (missing parts from reference TRBV28 and TRBJ2-7): DVKVTQSSRYLVKRTGEKVFLECVQDMDHENMFWYRQDPGLGLRLIYFSYDVKMKEKGDIPEGYSVSREKKERFSLILESASTNQTSMYLCASSPSTGGGYEQYFGPGTRLTVT.

The chain joins TRBV9 to TRBJ2-1, with no clear D. V was clipped by 2 bases and J by 9 bases, with 9 bases between them. The CDR3 runs to 12 residues. Germline CDR1 reads SGDLS; CDR2 reads YYNGEE. The CDR3 bases are TGTGCCAGCAGCGTCAGCGAGACTGAGCAGTTCTTC. Protein product: CASSVSETEQFF.

A single count supports this clone. The CDR3 is CASSPSGAGADTQYF. DNA of the CDR3: TGTGCCAGCAGCCCTAGCGGAGCTGGGGCAGATACGCAGTATTTT. This chain links TRBV7-3 with TRBJ2-3; TRBD2 agrees at 7 bases. The CDR3 spans 15 residues. Germline loops: CDR1 SGHTA, CDR2 FQGTGA. V lost 5 bases, J lost 4 bases, and 9 bases stayed unmatched. The full variable domain, its missing parts supplied by reference TRBV7-3 and TRBJ2-3, is GAGVSQTPSNKVTEKGKYVELRCDPISGHTALYWYRQSLGQGPEFLIYFQGTGAADDSGLPNDRFFAVRPEGSVSTLKIQRTERGDSAVYLCASSPSGAGADTQYFGPGTRLTVL.

The chain employs TRBV11-2 and TRBJ2-3; 15 bases are a match to TRBD2. The length of the CDR3 is 17 residues. Germline V lookup: CDR1 SGHAT, CDR2 FQNNGV. With 4 bases clipped from V and 5 bases from J, the junction kept 7 bases outside the gene matches. CDR3 nucleotides: TGTGCCAGCAGCTCCGGGACTAGCGGGAGGAGGGAAGATACGCAGTATTTT. Translated: CASSSGTSGRREDTQYF.

This chain joins TRBV6-1 and TRBJ1-2; 7 bases align to TRBD1. The CDR3 totals 15 residues. V lost 3 bases to trimming and J lost 4 bases; unmatched junction nucleotides: 8. Germline values: CDR1 MNHNS, CDR2 SASEGT. CDR3 in DNA: TGTGCCAGCAGTGACTGGGGGACAGCGACCTATGGCTACACCTTC. It yields the protein CASSDWGTATYGYTF.

The chain combines TRBV28 with TRBJ1-2; the D gene is possibly TRBD1 (5 bases). Germline values: CDR1 MDHEN, CDR2 SYDVKM. V lost 3 bases and J lost 8, with 16 bases in between. This CDR3 contains 14 residues. The CDR3 DNA sequence: TGTGCCAGCAGTTTGCCAGCCCGGCGGGACGGCTACACCTTC. It yields the protein CASSLPARRDGYTF.

The rearrangement links TRBV9 to TRBJ2-3, with 8 bases fitting TRBD2. The CDR3 has 15 residues. Germline trimming cut 0 bases from V and 4 bases from J; bases unmatched to any gene: 4. Germline CDR1 SGDLS, CDR2 YYNGEE. The CDR3, as DNA: TGTGCCAGCAGCGTAGGACTAGCGAAGGCAGATACGCAGTATTTT. Its translation is CASSVGLAKADTQYF.

The gene calls are TRBV14 and TRBJ2-1; 9 bases line up with TRBD2. The CDR3 extends over 17 amino acids. With 4 bases clipped from V and 4 bases from J, the junction kept 11 bases outside the gene matches. Germline lookup yields CDR1 SGHDN and CDR2 FVKESK. CDR3 amino acids: CASSPQRVAGDYNEQFF. The CDR3 DNA reads TGTGCCAGCAGCCCCCAACGAGTAGCGGGGGATTACAATGAGCAGTTCTTC.

The gene calls are TRBV7-9 and TRBJ1-1; D may be TRBD1 (5 bases). Germline CDR1 reads SEHNR; CDR2 reads FQNEAQ (reference sequence). The CDR3 has 15 residues. The V gene lost 1 base and the J gene lost 0 bases, with 9 bases spanning the gap. The CDR3 bases are TGTGCCAGCAGCTTAGGTGACAGCTTGAACACTGAAGCTTTCTTT. Protein sequence: CASSLGDSLNTEAFF.

This clone was detected a few times. Different DNA sequences within this sample yield the same CDR3. This chain uses TRBV6-1 with TRBJ1-1; D uncertain. The CDR3 is made up of 12 amino acids. V lost 7 bases and J lost 4, with 10 bases in between. Looked up from germline, CDR1 is MNHNS and CDR2 is SASEGT. In DNA, the CDR3 is TGTGCCAGCATGACGGCAGGCACTGAAGCTTTCTTT. Amino acid sequence: CASMTAGTEAFF.

This clone was counted a few times. The chain is built from TRBV27 and TRBJ2-2; no definite D call. The CDR3 spans 14 residues. The germline V gene encodes CDR1 MNHEY and CDR2 SMNVEV (reference sequence). V dropped 5 bases and J dropped 1 base, with 8 bases sitting between them. The CDR3 loop reads CASSQRLNTGELFF. The CDR3 DNA reads as TGTGCCAGCAGTCAGAGGCTGAACACCGGGGAGCTGTTTTTT.

The genes are TRBV27 and TRBJ2-3; the match to TRBD2 covers 14 bases. In germline, CDR1 is MNHEY, CDR2 SMNVEV (reference sequence). The CDR3 is made up of 18 amino acids. The V segment lost 5 bases and the J segment 4 bases; nucleotides outside the gene matches: 11. The CDR3: CASSIGTSGRTRPDTQYF. The CDR3 region has the DNA TGTGCCAGCAGTATCGGGACTAGCGGGAGAACGAGGCCAGATACGCAGTATTTT.

V is TRBV28 and J is TRBJ2-1; 9 bases agree with TRBD2. With 8 bases clipped from V and 6 bases from J, the junction kept 11 bases outside the gene matches. Per the germline V gene, CDR1 is MDHEN and CDR2 is SYDVKM. The CDR3 length is 15 residues. The CDR3 loop reads CASGGSGTSINEQFF. As DNA, the CDR3 is TGTGCCAGCGGGGGATCCGGGACTAGCATCAATGAGCAGTTCTTC.

The V call is TRBV5-4, the J call TRBJ2-7; D is perhaps TRBD2 (6 bases). Germline V gene lookup returns CDR1 SGHNT and CDR2 YYREEE (reference sequence). This CDR3 has 14 residues. The V end was cut by 3 bases, the J end by 3 bases, with 13 bases between. The CDR3 coding sequence is TGTGCCAGCAGCTCGGTGGGCGGGATCTACGAGCAGTACTTC. Amino acids: CASSSVGGIYEQYF.

The chain links TRBV10-3 to TRBJ1-5; TRBD1 aligns across 8 bases. V gave up 2 bases and J gave up 2 bases; unmatched junction bases: 2. The CDR3 has 15 amino acids. Germline-derived CDR1 and CDR2 are ENHRY and SYGVKD. The chain's CDR3 is CAISEPGQGNQPQHF. DNA for the CDR3: TGTGCCATCAGTGAGCCGGGACAGGGCAATCAGCCCCAGCATTTT.

The J gene is TRBJ2-7, the V gene TRBV5-6, with TRBD1 identical over 9 bases. Germline V gene sequence: CDR1 SGHDT, CDR2 YYEEEE. The J segment lost 4 bases and the V segment lost 4 bases, leaving 9 bases of the junction unmatched. This CDR3 is 15 amino acids long. The CDR3 DNA reads as TGTGCCAGCAGCATGGGACAGGGAGGACCTTACGAGCAGTACTTC. Amino acids: CASSMGQGGPYEQYF.

The chain carries TRBV6-5 and TRBJ1-1; D gene unclear. V was shortened by 2 bases and J by 0 bases, with 7 bases between the two germline ends. CDR1 MNHEY and CDR2 SVGAGI come from the germline V gene. This CDR3 has 14 residues. The CDR3 sequence is CASSYGQLNTEAFF. The CDR3 DNA sequence: TGTGCCAGCAGTTACGGGCAGCTGAACACTGAAGCTTTCTTT.

This clone was seen only a few times. This chain joins TRBV5-1 and TRBJ2-7; D call uncertain. Germline V gene lookup returns CDR1 SGHRS and CDR2 YFSETQ. The CDR3 contains 11 residues. V was trimmed by 3 bases and J by 6 bases, leaving 7 bases between them. DNA for the CDR3: TGCGCCAGCAGCTCGACGGGCGAGCAGTACTTC. It translates to CASSSTGEQYF.

The chain couples TRBV30 to TRBJ1-6; D not resolved. With 3 bases removed from V and 0 bases from J, the gap between germline ends came to 12 bases. The V gene's germline CDR1 is GTSNPN and CDR2 SVGIG (reference sequence). CDR3 length equals 16 residues. DNA of the CDR3: TGTGCCTGGAGGAGGACGGACTACTCCTATAATTCACCCCTCCACTTT. This translates into CAWRRTDYSYNSPLHF.

This sequence joins TRBV6-5 and TRBJ2-4; 12 nucleotides line up with TRBD2. The J segment lost 11 bases and the V segment lost 5 bases, leaving 10 bases of the junction unmatched. The CDR3 extends over 15 amino acids. Germline CDR1 is MNHEY and CDR2 is SVGAGI. In DNA form, the CDR3 reads TGTGCCAGCAGTACCCAGGGACTAGCGGGTAGTGTTCAGTACTTC. Protein sequence: CASSTQGLAGSVQYF.

The chain employs TRBV20-1 and TRBJ2-5, with D uncertain. This CDR3 is built from 11 residues. V lost 0 bases and J 7 bases, leaving 6 bases between the germline ends. From germline, CDR1 is DFQATT and CDR2 SNEGSKA (reference sequence). CDR3 DNA: TGCAGTGCTAGAGATCAGGTGACCCAGTACTTC. Residues: CSARDQVTQYF.

This clone appeared a few times. The rearrangement links TRBV19 to TRBJ2-7, with 8 bases lining up with TRBD2. V shed 4 bases, J shed 2 bases, and the junction held 10 bases outside the gene matches. Per the germline V gene, CDR1 is LNHDA and CDR2 is SQIVND (reference sequence). The CDR3 has 16 residues. As DNA, the CDR3 is TGTGCCAGTAGTACGGGGGCGGTAGCGGGAACCTACGAGCAGTACTTC. Translating it yields CASSTGAVAGTYEQYF.

The rearrangement uses TRBV25-1 and TRBJ1-4; 7 bases align to TRBD1. Germline V gene data show CDR1 as MGHDK and CDR2 as SYGVNS. V lost 3 bases, J lost 7 bases, and 8 bases stayed unmatched. The CDR3 has 15 amino acids. The CDR3 DNA follows: TGTGCCAGCAGTGATTCTGACAGGGCTGGTGAAAAACTGTTTTTT. It is translated as CASSDSDRAGEKLFF.

The J gene is TRBJ1-3, the V gene TRBV5-1; 10 bases line up with TRBD1. The junction had 10 bases not matched to a gene; V was cut back by 2 bases and J by 2 bases. The CDR3 runs to 18 residues. Germline V CDR1 and CDR2: SGHRS, YFSETQ. CDR3 region: CASSLGTGASLTGNTIYF. CDR3 coding DNA: TGCGCCAGCAGCTTAGGGACAGGGGCATCCTTAACTGGAAACACCATATATTTT.

V usage is TRBV27 and J usage is TRBJ1-1; D is ambiguous. V was shortened by 3 bases and J by 4 bases, with 9 bases between the two germline ends. The length of the CDR3 is 13 residues. Looked up from germline, CDR1 is MNHEY and CDR2 is SMNVEV (reference sequence). For the CDR3, the DNA is TGTGCCAGCAGTTTTCGGGAGGGCACTGAAGCTTTCTTT. This translates into CASSFREGTEAFF.